This is a list of T cell receptor beta chains from one sample in a study of T cells in tumors after PD-1 blockade. The data were produced by immunoSEQ multiplex PCR, yet TCRdb's version contains in-frame clones alone and is incomplete. The sample yields 14,000 or so clones, 82% seen once. Here the sequenced sample was PBMCs, taken after anti-PD-1 treatment. The receptors stem from a human donor with basal cell carcinoma. Both conserved end residues are part of each CDR3. Fields, in order: clone size, D gene, J gene, V gene, CDR3 DNA, CDR3 protein. D genes are given only for firm matches. Some rows mark clone size as missing; the rest say once, few, many or name a class of expanded clone.

abundance: NA; d_gene: NA; j_gene: TRBJ1-1; v_gene: TRBV6-5; CDR3nt: TGTGCCAGCAGGGTGACAGACACTGAAGCTTTCTTT; CDR3aa: CASRVTDTEAFF
abundance: NA; d_gene: NA; j_gene: TRBJ2-3; v_gene: TRBV5-1; CDR3nt: TGCGCCAGCAGGGGTGGGGTTTCTAGCACAGATACGCAGTATTTT; CDR3aa: CASRGGVSSTDTQYF
abundance: NA; d_gene: TRBD1; j_gene: TRBJ2-2; v_gene: TRBV5-1; CDR3nt: TGCGCCAGCAGCTTATTAACAGGGGGCACCGGGGAGCTGTTTTTT; CDR3aa: CASSLLTGGTGELFF
abundance: NA; d_gene: TRBD1; j_gene: TRBJ1-4; v_gene: TRBV7-2; CDR3nt: TGTGCCAGCAGCTTCGGCAGGGGGTATGAAAAACTGTTTTTT; CDR3aa: CASSFGRGYEKLFF
abundance: NA; d_gene: TRBD1; j_gene: TRBJ1-2; v_gene: TRBV5-5; CDR3nt: TGTGCCAGCAGCTTGGGGGGGACAGGAGCTAACTATGGCTACACCTTC; CDR3aa: CASSLGGTGANYGYTF
abundance: few; d_gene: NA; j_gene: TRBJ1-5; v_gene: TRBV2; CDR3nt: TGTGCCAGCAGTGAAGTTTCACTGAATCAGCCCCAGCATTTT; CDR3aa: CASSEVSLNQPQHF
abundance: NA; d_gene: NA; j_gene: TRBJ2-2; v_gene: TRBV5-1; CDR3nt: TGCGCCAGCTCCGCGGGGCTAACCGGGGAGCTGTTTTTT; CDR3aa: CASSAGLTGELFF
abundance: NA; d_gene: TRBD1; j_gene: TRBJ2-3; v_gene: TRBV28; CDR3nt: TGTGCCAGCAGTTTCGGCAGGGGGAATTCAGATACGCAGTATTTT; CDR3aa: CASSFGRGNSDTQYF
abundance: once; d_gene: NA; j_gene: TRBJ2-7; v_gene: TRBV2; CDR3nt: TGTGCCAGCAGTGACTCGGGACTCGCCCCTAGAGAGCAGTACTTC; CDR3aa: CASSDSGLAPREQYF
abundance: NA; d_gene: NA; j_gene: TRBJ1-2; v_gene: TRBV28; CDR3nt: TGTGCCAGCAGTTTGCGTCCCGATGGCTACACCTTC; CDR3aa: CASSLRPDGYTF
abundance: NA; d_gene: NA; j_gene: TRBJ1-2; v_gene: TRBV5-1; CDR3nt: TGCGCCAGCAGCTTGGGGTCAGTTAGTGGCTACACCTTC; CDR3aa: CASSLGSVSGYTF
abundance: few; d_gene: NA; j_gene: TRBJ2-3; v_gene: TRBV5-5; CDR3nt: TGTGCCAGCAACTCCCTCGGAGCACCAGATACGCAGTATTTT; CDR3aa: CASNSLGAPDTQYF